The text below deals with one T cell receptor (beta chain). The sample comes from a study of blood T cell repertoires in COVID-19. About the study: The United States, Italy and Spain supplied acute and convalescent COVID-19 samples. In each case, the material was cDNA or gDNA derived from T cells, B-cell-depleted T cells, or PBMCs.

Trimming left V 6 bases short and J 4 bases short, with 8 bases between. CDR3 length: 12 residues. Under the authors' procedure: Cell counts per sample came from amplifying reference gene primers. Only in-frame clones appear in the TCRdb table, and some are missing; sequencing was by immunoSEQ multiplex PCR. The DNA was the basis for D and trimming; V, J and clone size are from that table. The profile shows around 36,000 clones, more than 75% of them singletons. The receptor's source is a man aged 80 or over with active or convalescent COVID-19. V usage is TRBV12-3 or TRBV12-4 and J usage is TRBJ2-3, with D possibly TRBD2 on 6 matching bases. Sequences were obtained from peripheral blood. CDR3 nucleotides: TGTGCCAGCAGCCCGGGAGCAGATACGCAGTATTTT. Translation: CASSPGADTQYF.